Shown below are 25 T cell receptor beta chains from a single sample sequenced in a study of shared clonotypes between healthy human individuals. Profiled with immunoSEQ multiplex PCR; TCRdb holds only in-frame clones, not every one. The data contain about 680,000 clones, under 95% of them seen just once; the ten biggest clones take up 24%. Terminally differentiated effector memory CD45RA+ cells were excluded by CCR7 positive selection of CD45RO-negative cells. The source material was naive CD8+ T cells sorted from blood. These receptors were taken from a young man in good health.

V gene TRBV29-1 combines with J gene TRBJ2-7, with TRBD2 matching 7 bases. Per germline, CDR1 SQVTM and CDR2 ANQGSEA. The CDR3 is 14 amino acids. V was pared by 6 bases and J by 4 bases, with 12 bases of the junction left unmatched. The CDR3 region has the DNA TGCAGCGTCCGAGGAGGGACTAAAGGTTACGAGCAGTACTTC. As protein: CSVRGGTKGYEQYF.

This sequence joins TRBV4-1 and TRBJ2-1; maybe TRBD2 (6 bases). The V end was cut by 4 bases, the J end by 8 bases, with 18 bases between. Germline CDR1 is MGHRA and CDR2 is YSYEKL. The CDR3 is 15 amino acids. The CDR3 bases are TGCGCCAGCAGCCCCCGTCCGGGAGAGGTTCATGAGCAGTTCTTC. This gives the protein CASSPRPGEVHEQFF.

This clone was observed once. V usage is TRBV27 and J usage is TRBJ2-3; TRBD1 aligns across 9 bases. Unmatched junction bases numbered 7, after V lost 5 bases and J lost 4 bases. CDR1 and CDR2 from the germline V gene are MNHEY and SMNVEV (reference sequence). The CDR3 totals 15 residues. The chain's CDR3 is CASSTGTGYSDTQYF. The CDR3 bases are TGTGCCAGCAGTACTGGGACAGGGTATTCAGATACGCAGTATTTT.

The chain carries TRBV4-1 and TRBJ1-1; no firm D call. This CDR3 has 17 residues. Germline loops: CDR1 MGHRA, CDR2 YSYEKL. V lost 5 bases and J 1 base, leaving 20 bases between the germline ends. The CDR3 loop is CASSFPGLGIENTEAFF. The CDR3 nucleotides read TGCGCCAGCAGCTTCCCCGGGTTAGGCATCGAGAACACTGAAGCTTTCTTT.

The chain carries TRBV28 and TRBJ1-1; 9 bases agree with TRBD1. V was clipped by 3 bases and J by 4 bases; unmatched bases: 9. The CDR3 loop spans 16 amino acids. The V gene's germline CDR1 is MDHEN and CDR2 SYDVKM. The CDR3 region has the DNA TGTGCCAGCAGTTTGCTTACAGGGGGCTGGGGCACTGAAGCTTTCTTT. Translating it yields CASSLLTGGWGTEAFF.

The chain has TRBV6-6 and TRBJ1-1; a weak D match, TRBD1 (5 bases). Germline V CDR1 and CDR2: MNHNY, SVGAGI (reference sequence). The CDR3 runs 12 residues. V lost 11 bases, J lost 1 base, and 11 bases lay in between. For the CDR3, the DNA is TGTGCCGTGGGACGGGAGAACACTGAAGCTTTCTTT. This encodes CAVGRENTEAFF.

The J gene is TRBJ2-7, the V gene TRBV5-6; maybe TRBD1 (6 bases). The V end lost 4 bases, the J end lost 9 bases, and 17 bases lay between the germline ends. Per germline, CDR1 SGHDT and CDR2 YYEEEE. The CDR3 totals 13 residues. Written as DNA, the CDR3 is TGTGCCAGCAGCGGAACTACAGGGTATGGGCAGTACTTC. It codes for CASSGTTGYGQYF.

CDR3 in DNA: TGCGCCAGCAGCTTGCCCGGGAGCGATGAGCAGTTCTTC. As protein: CASSLPGSDEQFF. The chain is built from TRBV5-1 and TRBJ2-1; TRBD2 might be the D (6 bases). Germline V gene sequence: CDR1 SGHRS, CDR2 YFSETQ. Trimming removed 1 base from V and 8 bases from J, with 10 bases in between. The length of the CDR3 is 13 residues.

The V call is TRBV15, the J call TRBJ2-2; TRBD2 matches 7 bases. CDR1 LNHNV and CDR2 YYDKDF come from the germline V gene (reference sequence). The J segment lost 13 bases and the V segment lost 4 bases, leaving 6 bases of the junction unmatched. CDR3 length: 12 residues. The CDR3 DNA follows: TGTGCCACCAGCACCGTCCCGGGAGGGCTGTTTTTT. The encoded protein is CATSTVPGGLFF.

The CDR3 DNA sequence: TGTGCCAGCAGTCCGTCAGGGGGCCGGAACACTGAAGCTTTCTTT. Residues: CASSPSGGRNTEAFF. The J gene is TRBJ1-1, the V gene TRBV27, with 8 positions matching TRBD1. Germline values: CDR1 MNHEY, CDR2 SMNVEV (reference sequence). This CDR3 has 15 amino acids. Trimming took 5 bases from V and 1 from J; bases not matched to a gene: 6.

Comments on this clone: This CDR3 is also generated by other DNA sequences in the sample. This chain joins TRBV19 and TRBJ2-1; 9 nucleotides agree with TRBD2. Unmatched junction bases numbered 3, after V lost 3 bases and J lost 3 bases. Germline V gives CDR1 LNHDA, CDR2 SQIVND (reference sequence). The CDR3 sequence is 15 residues long. In DNA form, the CDR3 reads TGTGCCAGTAGTATGGGACTAGCAGGCTACAATGAGCAGTTCTTC. This codes for CASSMGLAGYNEQFF.

The J gene is TRBJ1-2, the V gene TRBV13, with TRBD1 as a possible D gene (6 bases). V was cut by 0 bases and J by 2 bases, with 13 bases left in between. This CDR3 comprises 16 residues. From germline, CDR1 is PRHDT and CDR2 FYEKMQ (reference sequence). CDR3 sequence (DNA): TGTGCCAGCAGCTTAGGGGGCGTTGGGGGCAACTATGGCTACACCTTC. Its translation is CASSLGGVGGNYGYTF.

The chain combines TRBV9 with TRBJ2-7, with D perhaps matching TRBD1 or TRBD2 (5 bases each). This CDR3 is 12 amino acids long. V was trimmed by 7 bases and J by 3 bases, leaving 11 bases between them. The germline CDR1 and CDR2 sequences are SGDLS and YYNGEE. The CDR3 DNA sequence: TGTGCCAGCGCCGGGACCGACTACGAGCAGTACTTC. Its protein is CASAGTDYEQYF.

The genes are TRBV27 and TRBJ2-7; 8 positions match TRBD2. This CDR3 is 13 amino acids long. Germline assignment: CDR1 MNHEY and CDR2 SMNVEV (reference sequence). The trim removed 5 bases at V and 6 bases at J, leaving 6 bases unmatched. CDR3: CASSHGREREQYF. In DNA form, the CDR3 reads TGTGCCAGCAGTCACGGGAGGGAACGCGAGCAGTACTTC.

The rearrangement links TRBV7-9 to TRBJ2-5; 7 bases match TRBD2. This CDR3 has 16 amino acids. The germline CDR1 and CDR2 sequences are SEHNR and FQNEAQ (reference sequence). V lost 1 base and J lost 5; bases outside the gene matches: 10. CDR3 loop: CASSLVSVAGEETQYF. The DNA for the CDR3 is TGTGCCAGCAGCTTAGTTTCCGTAGCGGGTGAGGAGACCCAGTACTTC.

A word on this clone: The sample carries other DNA sequences with the same CDR3. The chain employs TRBV18 and TRBJ2-2; D not resolved. Germline CDR1 reads KGHSH; CDR2 reads LQKENI. The CDR3 runs 13 residues. V was cut by 0 bases and J by 2 bases, with 1 base left in between. The CDR3 DNA follows: TGTGCCAGCTCACCACCTAACACCGGGGAGCTGTTTTTT. This codes for CASSPPNTGELFF.

The CDR3 sequence is CASSEGWEGTEAFF. The CDR3 DNA follows: TGTGCCAGCAGTGAGGGTTGGGAGGGCACTGAAGCTTTCTTT. The V gene is TRBV6-4, the J gene TRBJ1-1, with unresolved D. CDR1 MRHNA and CDR2 SNTAGT come from the germline V gene. Trimming pared 3 bases from V and 4 bases from J, leaving 12 bases between. The CDR3 runs 14 residues.

The chain recombines TRBV27 with TRBJ2-7; either TRBD1 or TRBD2 may supply D (6 bases each). Germline V gives CDR1 MNHEY, CDR2 SMNVEV (reference sequence). The ends were cut back, 3 bases at V and 2 bases at J, with 17 bases in the middle. The CDR3 is made up of 16 amino acids. The CDR3 spells CASSFSRGLDPYEQYF. The CDR3 region has the DNA TGTGCCAGCAGTTTCTCCCGGGGGCTGGACCCCTACGAGCAGTACTTC.

This CDR3 is CASSPLGRETQYF. CDR3 coding DNA: TGTGCCAGCAGCCCCTTGGGTCGAGAGACCCAGTACTTC. The chain recombines TRBV9 with TRBJ2-5, with D unclear. This CDR3 comprises 13 residues. Germline CDR1 and CDR2: SGDLS and YYNGEE. Deletions cut 4 bases from V and 4 bases from J, with 11 bases between.

This CDR3 reads CASSPSGSKETQYF. The CDR3 DNA is TGTGCCAGCAGCCCCTCCGGGAGTAAAGAGACCCAGTACTTC. This chain joins TRBV7-9 and TRBJ2-5; tentatively, D is TRBD2 (6 bases). This CDR3 contains 14 residues. V lost 5 bases, J lost 3 bases, and 13 bases lay in between. The germline V gene has CDR1 SEHNR and CDR2 FQNEAQ (reference sequence). The complete variable domain, with remaining parts taken from reference TRBV7-9 and TRBJ2-5, reads DTGVSQNPRHKITKRGQNVTFRCDPISEHNRLYWYRQTLGQGPEFLTYFQNEAQLEKSRLLSDRFSAERPKGSFSTLEIQRTEQGDSAMYLCASSPSGSKETQYFGPGTRLLVL.

The chain combines TRBV7-6 with TRBJ2-3; 13 nucleotides match TRBD2. This CDR3 has 17 amino acids. The germline V gene encodes CDR1 SGHVS and CDR2 FNYEAQ. V shed 1 base and J 3 bases; nucleotides not matched to a gene: 4. The CDR3 spells CASSLVGGLAGTDTQYF. The CDR3 nucleotides read TGTGCCAGCAGCTTAGTGGGGGGACTAGCGGGAACAGATACGCAGTATTTT. Full variable domain (outside the CDR3, taken from reference TRBV7-6 and TRBJ2-3): GAGVSQSPRYKVTKRGQDVALRCDPISGHVSLYWYRQALGQGPEFLTYFNYEAQQDKSGLPNDRFSAERPEGSISTLTIQRTEQRDSAMYRCASSLVGGLAGTDTQYFGPGTRLTVL.

The rearrangement joins TRBV9 to TRBJ2-7; 9 bases are shared with TRBD2. Germline trimming cut 3 bases from V and 5 bases from J; bases unmatched to any gene: 12. The length of the CDR3 is 16 residues. From germline, CDR1 is SGDLS and CDR2 YYNGEE. The DNA for the CDR3 is TGTGCCAGCAGCGCAGGACCCAGCGGGAGGAACGACGAGCAGTACTTC. As protein: CASSAGPSGRNDEQYF.

The rearrangement links TRBV27 to TRBJ2-6; D tentatively reads TRBD1 or TRBD2 (5 bases each). CDR3 length: 19 residues. CDR1 MNHEY and CDR2 SMNVEV come from the germline V gene (reference sequence). V was shortened by 6 bases and J by 2 bases, with 23 bases between the two germline ends. Written as DNA, the CDR3 is TGTGCCAGCAGCAGCTATTTCGACAGCGAGGGTACTGGGGCCAACGTCCTGACTTTC. Its translation: CASSSYFDSEGTGANVLTF.

A note on this clone: This CDR3 is also generated by other DNA sequences in the sample. The rearrangement uses TRBV29-1 and TRBJ2-7; 7 bases align to TRBD2. Germline CDR1 reads SQVTM; CDR2 reads ANQGSEA. There are 13 residues in the CDR3. The V segment lost 7 bases and the J segment 2 bases; nucleotides outside the gene matches: 8. The CDR3 loop is CSASGTTTYEQYF. As DNA, the CDR3 is TGCAGCGCCTCCGGGACTACAACCTACGAGCAGTACTTC.

J is TRBJ2-7 and V is TRBV6-5, with D possibly matching TRBD1 (6 bases). The length of the CDR3 is 13 residues. Trimming removed 5 bases from V and 3 bases from J, with 11 bases in between. CDR1 is MNHEY, CDR2 SVGAGI, per germline. The CDR3 spells CASSTGTHYEQYF. CDR3 bases: TGTGCCAGCAGTACCGGGACACACTACGAGCAGTACTTC.